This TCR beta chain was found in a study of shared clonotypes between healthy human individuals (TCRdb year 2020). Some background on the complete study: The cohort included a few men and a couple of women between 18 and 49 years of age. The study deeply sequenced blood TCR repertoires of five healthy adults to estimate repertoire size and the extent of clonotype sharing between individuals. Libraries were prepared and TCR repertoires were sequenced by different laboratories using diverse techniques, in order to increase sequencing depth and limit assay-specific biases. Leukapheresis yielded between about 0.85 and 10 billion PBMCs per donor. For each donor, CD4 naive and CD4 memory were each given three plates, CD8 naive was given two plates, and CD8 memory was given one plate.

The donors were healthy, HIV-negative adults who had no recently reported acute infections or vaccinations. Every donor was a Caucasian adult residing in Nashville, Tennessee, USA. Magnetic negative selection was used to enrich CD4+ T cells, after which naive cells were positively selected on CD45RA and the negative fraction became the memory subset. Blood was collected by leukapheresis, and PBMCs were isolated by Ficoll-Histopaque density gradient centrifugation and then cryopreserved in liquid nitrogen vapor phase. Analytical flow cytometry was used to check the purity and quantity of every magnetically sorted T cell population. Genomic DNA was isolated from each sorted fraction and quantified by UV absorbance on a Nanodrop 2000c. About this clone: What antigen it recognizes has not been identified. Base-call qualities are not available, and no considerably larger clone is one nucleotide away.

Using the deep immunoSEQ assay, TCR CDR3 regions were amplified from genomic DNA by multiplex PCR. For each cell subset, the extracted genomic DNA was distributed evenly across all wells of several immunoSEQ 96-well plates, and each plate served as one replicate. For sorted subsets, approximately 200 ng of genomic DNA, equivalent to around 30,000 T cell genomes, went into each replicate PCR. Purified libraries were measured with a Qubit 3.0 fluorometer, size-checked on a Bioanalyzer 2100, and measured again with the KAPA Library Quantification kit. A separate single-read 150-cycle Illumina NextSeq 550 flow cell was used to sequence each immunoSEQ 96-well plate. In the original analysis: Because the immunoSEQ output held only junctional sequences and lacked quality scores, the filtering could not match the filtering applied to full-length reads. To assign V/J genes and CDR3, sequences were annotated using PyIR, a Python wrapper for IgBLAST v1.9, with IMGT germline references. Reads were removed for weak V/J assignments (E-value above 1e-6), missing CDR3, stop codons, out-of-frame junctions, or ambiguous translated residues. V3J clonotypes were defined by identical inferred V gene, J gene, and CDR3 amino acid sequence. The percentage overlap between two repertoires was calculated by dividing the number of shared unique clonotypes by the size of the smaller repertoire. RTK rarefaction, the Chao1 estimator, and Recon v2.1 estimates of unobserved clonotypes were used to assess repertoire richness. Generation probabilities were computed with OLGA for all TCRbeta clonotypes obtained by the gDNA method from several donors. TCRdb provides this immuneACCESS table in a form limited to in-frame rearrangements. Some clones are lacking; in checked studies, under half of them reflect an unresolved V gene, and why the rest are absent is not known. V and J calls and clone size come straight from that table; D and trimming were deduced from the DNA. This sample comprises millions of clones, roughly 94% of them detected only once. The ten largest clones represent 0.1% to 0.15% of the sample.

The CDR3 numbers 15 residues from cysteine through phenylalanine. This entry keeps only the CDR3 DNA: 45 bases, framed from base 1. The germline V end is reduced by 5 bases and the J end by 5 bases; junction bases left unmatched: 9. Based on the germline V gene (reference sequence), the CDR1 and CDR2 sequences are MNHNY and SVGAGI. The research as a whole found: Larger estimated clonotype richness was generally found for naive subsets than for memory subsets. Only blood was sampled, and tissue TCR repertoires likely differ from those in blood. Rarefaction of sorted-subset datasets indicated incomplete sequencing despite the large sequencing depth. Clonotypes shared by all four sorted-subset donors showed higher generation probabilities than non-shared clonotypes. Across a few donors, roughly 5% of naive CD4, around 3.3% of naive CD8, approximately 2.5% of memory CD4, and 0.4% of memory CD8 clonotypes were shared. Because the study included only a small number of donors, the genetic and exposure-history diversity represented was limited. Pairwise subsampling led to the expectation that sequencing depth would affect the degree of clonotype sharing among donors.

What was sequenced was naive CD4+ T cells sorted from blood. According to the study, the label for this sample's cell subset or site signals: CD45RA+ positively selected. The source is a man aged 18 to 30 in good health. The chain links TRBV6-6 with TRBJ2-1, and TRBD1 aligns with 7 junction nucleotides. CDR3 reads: CASSAPGTEHNEQFF. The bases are TGTGCCAGCAGTGCCCCAGGGACAGAACACAATGAGCAGTTCTTC.